What follows are 27 T cell receptor beta chains derived from one specimen sequenced in a study of OX40 agonist ivuxolimab in advanced cancers. TCRdb's table, derived via immunoSEQ multiplex PCR, lists solely in-frame clones and lacks some. This repertoire shows about 69,000 clones, around 90% found once; its top ten account for about 10%. Source: CD4+ or CD8+ T cells sorted from blood, taken in a trial of the OX40 agonist ivuxolimab. Receptors originate from an adult with an advanced solid tumor such as melanoma, head and neck, liver or kidney cancer.

V and J are TRBV30 and TRBJ1-2; D is possibly TRBD1 (5 bases). This CDR3 spans 16 amino acids. Germline assignment: CDR1 GTSNPN and CDR2 SVGIG (reference sequence). V lost 2 bases and J 2 bases, leaving 18 bases between the germline ends. The CDR3 here is CAWSYPRRGGNYGYTF. The CDR3 DNA reads as TGTGCCTGGAGTTACCCTCGGCGGGGGGGGAACTATGGCTACACCTTC.

In its sample, this clone was seen once. This chain links TRBV11-2 with TRBJ1-3, with D possibly TRBD1 on 5 matching bases. Trimming removed 3 bases at V and 4 bases at J, with 7 bases between. This CDR3 is built from 13 residues. Germline V CDR1 and CDR2: SGHAT, FQNNGV. CDR3 in amino acids: CASSFRGGNTIYF. The CDR3 DNA is TGTGCCAGCAGCTTTAGGGGAGGAAACACCATATATTTT.

A note on this clone: The junction does not match germline at one end; this may be a read error. CDR3 coding DNA: TGTGCCAGCAGCCCAGGGACTTTACTATCGTTGATCTTC. Protein sequence: CASSPGTLLSLIF. This chain links TRBV7-2 with TRBJ2-1; a possible D gene is TRBD2 (6 bases). Germline CDR1 and CDR2: SGHTA and FQGNSA. The CDR3 has 13 residues.

The rearrangement uses TRBV7-9 and TRBJ2-1; D might be TRBD2 (6 bases). The ends were cut back, 5 bases at V and 4 bases at J, with 24 bases in the middle. This CDR3 spans 18 amino acids. Per the germline V gene, CDR1 is SEHNR and CDR2 is FQNEAQ (reference sequence). The CDR3 protein is CASSPPRGGGKRYNEQFF. Written as DNA, the CDR3 is TGTGCCAGCAGCCCCCCCCGGGGTGGGGGGAAAAGATACAATGAGCAGTTCTTC.

V and J are TRBV5-4 and TRBJ2-5, with 9 bases lining up with TRBD2. Germline lookup yields CDR1 SGHNT and CDR2 YYREEE (reference sequence). After removal of 3 bases from V and 5 bases from J, the junction contained 14 bases not matched to a gene. The CDR3 runs 17 residues. In nucleotides, the CDR3 is TGTGCCAGCAGCTCAATGGTAGGCGGGAGGGCCCGGGAGACCCAGTACTTC. Its protein is CASSSMVGGRARETQYF.

This chain uses TRBV6-5 with TRBJ1-1; maybe TRBD1 (5 bases). Germline CDR1 MNHEY, CDR2 SVGAGI. V was cut by 2 bases and J by 1 base, with 8 bases left in between. This CDR3 has 14 amino acids. CDR3 DNA sequence: TGTGCCAGCAGTTACGCAGACAGGAACACTGAAGCTTTCTTT. This translates into CASSYADRNTEAFF.

The gene calls are TRBV7-9 and TRBJ1-5; TRBD1 agrees at 8 bases. V gave up 5 bases and J gave up 7 bases; unmatched junction bases: 7. Germline V CDR1 and CDR2: SEHNR, FQNEAQ (reference sequence). The CDR3 consists of 14 residues. In DNA form, the CDR3 reads TGTGCCAGCAGCACCGGACAGGGCTGGCAGCCCCAGCATTTT. Protein product: CASSTGQGWQPQHF.

The chain couples TRBV15 to TRBJ2-7; D gene unclear. V was clipped by 6 bases and J by 4 bases, with 10 bases between them. This CDR3 region has 12 residues. Germline V gene sequence: CDR1 LNHNV, CDR2 YYDKDF (reference sequence). The CDR3 protein is CATSRGRYEQYF. The DNA for the CDR3 is TGTGCCACCAGTCGTGGTCGATACGAGCAGTACTTC. Drawing the rest from reference TRBV15 and TRBJ2-7, the complete variable domain is DAMVIQNPRYQVTQFGKPVTLSCSQTLNHNVMYWYQQKSSQAPKLLFHYYDKDFNNEADTPDNFQSRRPNTSFCFLDIRSPGLGDTAMYLCATSRGRYEQYFGPGTRLTVT.

The V and J genes are TRBV20-1 and TRBJ1-2; D gene ambiguous. The germline CDR1 and CDR2 sequences are DFQATT and SNEGSKA (reference sequence). V was cut by 2 bases and J by 2 bases, with 3 bases left in between. The CDR3 length is 11 residues. The CDR3: CSARLNYGYTF. In DNA form, the CDR3 reads TGCAGTGCTAGATTAAACTATGGCTACACCTTC.

The CDR3 sequence is CASSSSANTGELFF. The CDR3 nucleotides are TGTGCCAGCAGCTCCTCCGCCAACACCGGGGAGCTGTTTTTT. The chain joins TRBV7-2 to TRBJ2-2; D call uncertain. V lost 4 bases and J lost 2, with 8 bases in between. There are 14 residues in the CDR3. The V gene's germline CDR1 is SGHTA and CDR2 FQGNSA.

V is TRBV30 and J is TRBJ2-6; D not resolved. The length of the CDR3 is 13 residues. Germline V lookup: CDR1 GTSNPN, CDR2 SVGIG (reference sequence). V was clipped by 4 bases and J by 1 base, with 5 bases between them. DNA of the CDR3: TGTGCCTGGATACCTTCTGGGGCCAACGTCCTGACTTTC. This translates into CAWIPSGANVLTF.

This clone was seen a few times. The chain couples TRBV2 to TRBJ2-1; possibly TRBD2 for D (6 bases). There are 14 residues in the CDR3. V was shortened by 8 bases and J by 0 bases, with 11 bases between the two germline ends. The germline V gene encodes CDR1 SNHLY and CDR2 FYNNEI. The CDR3 region is CASVVTSSYNEQFF. In DNA, the CDR3 is TGTGCCAGCGTCGTGACTAGCTCCTACAATGAGCAGTTCTTC. The variable domain in full, with the rest retrieved from reference TRBV2 and TRBJ2-1, is EPEVTQTPSHQVTQMGQEVILRCVPISNHLYFYWYRQILGQKVEFLVSFYNNEISEKSEIFDDQFSVERPDGSNFTLKIRSTKLEDSAMYFCASVVTSSYNEQFFGPGTRLTVL.

The count of this clone is one. The chain combines TRBV28 with TRBJ1-5; perhaps TRBD1 as D (6 bases). V lost 4 bases and J lost 3, with 13 bases in between. CDR1 is MDHEN and CDR2 is SYDVKM in the germline V gene. This CDR3 has 15 residues. CDR3 nucleotide sequence: TGTGCCAGCAGTTCACCGGGACACTACAATCAGCCCCAGCATTTT. As protein: CASSSPGHYNQPQHF.

The chain combines TRBV2 with TRBJ2-3; D is uncertain. The CDR3 runs 13 residues. The germline V gene encodes CDR1 SNHLY and CDR2 FYNNEI. Trimming took off 4 bases at V and 6 bases at J, with 11 bases between the two ends. The CDR3: CASSVRLLDTQYF. CDR3 sequence (DNA): TGTGCCAGCAGTGTCCGGCTTTTGGATACGCAGTATTTT. The variable domain in full, with the rest retrieved from reference TRBV2 and TRBJ2-3, is EPEVTQTPSHQVTQMGQEVILRCVPISNHLYFYWYRQILGQKVEFLVSFYNNEISEKSEIFDDQFSVERPDGSNFTLKIRSTKLEDSAMYFCASSVRLLDTQYFGPGTRLTVL.

The chain links TRBV5-1 to TRBJ2-7; D remains unclear. This CDR3 has 12 residues. CDR1 and CDR2 (germline): SGHRS, YFSETQ. Trimming left V 3 bases short and J 3 bases short, with 7 bases between. Here the CDR3 DNA reads TGCGCCAGCAGCTCGTTAGGCTACGAGCAGTACTTC. Protein sequence: CASSSLGYEQYF.

The CDR3 here is CASSSRTGYNEQFF. Written as DNA, the CDR3 is TGTGCCAGCAGCTCAAGGACAGGGTACAATGAGCAGTTCTTC. V and J are TRBV5-4 and TRBJ2-1; 8 bases match TRBD1. Germline lookup yields CDR1 SGHNT and CDR2 YYREEE (reference sequence). J lost 4 bases, V lost 3 bases, and 3 bases had no gene match. This CDR3 contains 14 residues. The full variable domain, in which reference TRBV5-4 and TRBJ2-1 provide the parts outside the CDR3, is ETGVTQSPTHLIKTRGQQVTLRCSSQSGHNTVSWYQQALGQGPQFIFQYYREEENGRGNFPPRFSGLQFPNYSSELNVNALELDDSALYLCASSSRTGYNEQFFGPGTRLTVL.

This rearrangement joins TRBV4-1 to TRBJ2-5; the D gene is possibly TRBD2 (5 bases). Germline CDR1 MGHRA, CDR2 YSYEKL. The CDR3 is 13 residues long. The V gene lost 4 bases and the J gene lost 5 bases, with 11 bases spanning the gap. CDR3 sequence: CASSLASSETQYF. CDR3 sequence (DNA): TGCGCCAGCAGCCTCGCTAGCTCGGAGACCCAGTACTTC.

The chain combines TRBV5-6 with TRBJ2-7; D is unclear. V was shortened by 2 bases and J by 6 bases, with 12 bases between the two germline ends. The CDR3 extends over 13 amino acids. Germline V gene lookup returns CDR1 SGHDT and CDR2 YYEEEE. This CDR3 is CASSFPASTEQYF. In DNA, the CDR3 is TGTGCCAGCAGCTTCCCCGCCTCGACCGAGCAGTACTTC.

V gene TRBV2 combines with J gene TRBJ1-5, with 7 positions matching TRBD1. The germline V gene has CDR1 SNHLY and CDR2 FYNNEI. The CDR3 loop spans 15 amino acids. V lost 4 bases, J lost 6 bases, and 9 bases stayed unmatched. The CDR3 nucleotides are TGTGCCAGCAGTGTTACCAGGGGGGGAGGTCAGCCCCAGCATTTT. Its translation is CASSVTRGGGQPQHF.

The rearrangement joins TRBV2 to TRBJ2-5; D gene unclear. Germline V gives CDR1 SNHLY, CDR2 FYNNEI. V was cut by 8 bases and J by 1 base, with 5 bases left in between. The CDR3 contains 11 residues. The CDR3 DNA reads TGTGCCAGCCAGTTCCAAGAGACCCAGTACTTC. Protein sequence: CASQFQETQYF. The whole variable domain, remainder taken from reference TRBV2 and TRBJ2-5, is EPEVTQTPSHQVTQMGQEVILRCVPISNHLYFYWYRQILGQKVEFLVSFYNNEISEKSEIFDDQFSVERPDGSNFTLKIRSTKLEDSAMYFCASQFQETQYFGPGTRLLVL.

The CDR3 here is CASSQEGAGDTEAFF. The CDR3, as DNA: TGCGCCAGCAGCCAAGAGGGGGCGGGGGACACTGAAGCTTTCTTT. This chain connects TRBV4-1 to TRBJ1-1, with D maybe TRBD1 (6 bases). CDR3 length: 15 residues. Germline lookup yields CDR1 MGHRA and CDR2 YSYEKL. Trimming cost V 0 bases and J 3 bases, with 11 bases left between them.

The chain combines TRBV6-5 with TRBJ2-3; 10 nucleotides agree with TRBD2. CDR1 is MNHEY, CDR2 SVGAGI, per germline. Trimming cost V 6 bases and J 2 bases; bases outside gene matches: 5. The CDR3 contains 15 residues. The CDR3 DNA sequence: TGTGCCAGCAGACGGACTAGCGGCTTCACAGATACGCAGTATTTT. Translation gives CASRRTSGFTDTQYF.

V gene TRBV19 combines with J gene TRBJ2-1; 9 nucleotides match TRBD2. With V trimmed by 6 bases and J by 9 bases, 6 bases remained unmatched. The germline V gene has CDR1 LNHDA and CDR2 SQIVND (reference sequence). This CDR3 is built from 13 residues. This CDR3 reads CASRGSGSAEQFF. The DNA for the CDR3 is TGTGCCAGTAGGGGTAGCGGGAGTGCTGAGCAGTTCTTC.

This clone was counted a single time. The CDR3 loop is CAISEPRNEKLFF. CDR3 nucleotides: TGTGCCATCAGTGAGCCCAGAAATGAAAAACTGTTTTTT. V is TRBV10-3 and J is TRBJ1-4; no firm D call. Looked up from germline, CDR1 is ENHRY and CDR2 is SYGVKD. CDR3 length: 13 amino acids. The germline V and J ends were trimmed by 2 bases and 5 bases, with 6 bases remaining between them.

This rearrangement joins TRBV6-4 to TRBJ2-1; possible D gene TRBD2, 6 bases. Germline CDR1 and CDR2: MRHNA and SNTAGT. The CDR3 length is 13 residues. V lost 2 bases and J lost 8, with 10 bases in between. The CDR3 loop reads CASSDREEDEQFF. As DNA, the CDR3 is TGTGCCAGCAGTGACAGGGAGGAGGATGAGCAGTTCTTC.

About this clone: The sample holds other DNA sequences that translate to the same CDR3. The V and J genes are TRBV4-3 and TRBJ2-1; D is ambiguous. Germline V gene data show CDR1 as LGHNA and CDR2 as YSLEER. This CDR3 region has 12 residues. With 1 base removed from V and 13 bases from J, the gap between germline ends came to 11 bases. CDR3 nucleotide sequence: TGCGCCAGCAGCCAAGTCAGAGGCGAACAGTTCTTC. Translated, it gives CASSQVRGEQFF.

This clone was picked up one time. The chain combines TRBV7-2 with TRBJ2-5; D might be TRBD1 or TRBD2, each matching 5 bases. The germline V gene encodes CDR1 SGHTA and CDR2 FQGNSA. The CDR3 is 11 residues long. V dropped 4 bases and J dropped 13 bases, with 13 bases sitting between them. Here the CDR3 DNA reads TGTGCCAGCAGCTCCGATGGGACGCCGTACTTC. It translates to CASSSDGTPYF.